The 4 T cell receptor beta chains below were found in one sample sequenced in a study of blood T cells in healthy people across ages. Primers used in a second PCR of about 7 to 12 cycles were a sample-barcoded 5' primer and a J-beta primer mix. Using its own MiXCR run on the 5' RACE reads, TCRdb lists one record per CDR3 protein. Of approximately 490,000 distinct CDR3 sequences listed, less than 25% were seen once; the top ten hold roughly 9.4%. This sample also appeared in a second study, on T cells of mothers and their children.

The sequenced material came from blood. The receptors were gathered from a boy aged 5-17 years in good health.

J is TRBJ2-1 and V is TRBV5-1; a possible D gene is TRBD2 (5 bases). V was shortened by 1 base and J by 3 bases, with 14 bases between the two germline ends. CDR1 and CDR2 from the germline V gene are SGHRS and YFSETQ. The CDR3 covers 16 residues. CDR3 nucleotide sequence: TGCGCCAGCAGCTTGAACCGAGTCGGGGACTACAATGAGCAGTTCTTC. Encoded protein: CASSLNRVGDYNEQFF.

This clonotype was detected a few times. The chain is built from TRBV18 and TRBJ2-7; 12 bases are shared with TRBD1. V gave up 7 bases and J gave up 6 bases; unmatched junction bases: 10. The CDR3 covers 15 residues. Germline assignment: CDR1 KGHSH and CDR2 LQKENI. CDR3 sequence reads: CASYPTGTGGLEQYF. CDR3 nucleotide sequence: TGTGCCAGCTATCCAACCGGGACAGGGGGCCTCGAGCAGTACTTC.

This clonotype has more than one count but fewer than ten. The genes are TRBV12-3 or TRBV12-4 and TRBJ1-6; no firm D call. The V and J ends lost 4 bases and 12 bases respectively, with 13 bases between them. The CDR3 runs to 13 residues. The CDR3 sequence: CASSWVPSGPLHF. The DNA for the CDR3 is TGTGCCAGCAGTTGGGTCCCGAGTGGACCCCTCCACTTT.

V is TRBV5-4 and J is TRBJ2-6, with 7 positions matching TRBD2. CDR3 length: 16 residues. Unmatched junction bases numbered 4, after V lost 4 bases and J lost 0 bases. CDR1 is SGHNT and CDR2 is YYREEE in the germline V gene (reference sequence). DNA for the CDR3: TGTGCCAGCAGCGGGGAGGGTTTCTCTGGGGCCAACGTCCTGACTTTC. Translating it yields CASSGEGFSGANVLTF.